The 31 T cell receptor beta chains below were found in one sample sequenced in a study of regulatory T cells in long-lasting Graves disease. Time point denoted: newly diagnosed GD, antithyroid drugs for less than 3 months. Extracted RNA from PBMCs served as the source of the TCR library. CDR3 regions were amplified by Arm-PCR using iRepertoire HTBI primers to build TCR beta libraries. Each CDR3 protein gets one entry after TCRdb re-called the multiplex PCR reads with MiXCR. Of roughly 510,000 distinct CDR3 sequences listed, about 15% are singletons. These records were also assigned to another study, of T cells in Graves' hyperthyroidism and ophthalmopathy.

The input for sequencing was peripheral blood mononuclear cells (PBMCs), taken at new diagnosis, from a patient treated with antithyroid drugs. The receptors stem from a man aged 18 to 35 with Graves disease.

This chain uses TRBV5-1 with TRBJ2-7; D is ambiguous. Germline CDR1 and CDR2: SGHRS and YFSETQ. V dropped 0 bases and J dropped 2 bases, with 12 bases sitting between them. This CDR3 contains 15 residues. The CDR3 is CASSLDFTVTYEQYF. The CDR3 coding sequence is TGCGCCAGCAGCTTGGACTTCACGGTTACCTACGAGCAGTACTTC.

In this sample, this clonotype turned up many times. CDR3 residues: CASSATGVLNSPLHF. Here the CDR3 DNA reads TGTGCCAGCAGTGCGACAGGGGTCCTTAATTCACCCCTCCACTTT. The chain recombines TRBV2 with TRBJ1-6; 8 bases are shared with TRBD1. The CDR3 consists of 15 residues. V lost 4 bases and J lost 6; bases outside the gene matches: 5. The V gene's germline CDR1 is SNHLY and CDR2 FYNNEI. Filled out from reference TRBV2 and TRBJ1-6, the complete variable domain reads EPEVTQTPSHQVTQMGQEVILRCVPISNHLYFYWYRQILGQKVEFLVSFYNNEISEKSEIFDDQFSVERPDGSNFTLKIRSTKLEDSAMYFCASSATGVLNSPLHFGNGTRLTVT.

This clonotype was detected a few times. The CDR3 spells CASSARGQGASGATDTQYF. In DNA form, the CDR3 reads TGTGCCAGCAGCGCCAGGGGGCAGGGGGCGTCGGGTGCCACAGATACGCAGTATTTT. The chain carries TRBV9 and TRBJ2-3; 8 nucleotides match TRBD1. The V gene end was trimmed by 3 bases and the J gene end by 2 bases; junction bases not matched to a gene: 17. Germline V gene sequence: CDR1 SGDLS, CDR2 YYNGEE. CDR3 length equals 19 residues. The entire variable domain, with the rest obtained from reference TRBV9 and TRBJ2-3, is as follows: DSGVTQTPKHLITATGQRVTLRCSPRSGDLSVYWYQQSLDQGLQFLIQYYNGEERAKGNILERFSAQQFPDLHSELNLSSLELGDSALYFCASSARGQGASGATDTQYFGPGTRLTVL.

This clonotype has just a few counts. V and J are TRBV19 and TRBJ2-1, with a tentative D call TRBD1 (6 bases). Between the trimmed V and J ends, which lost 6 bases and 1 base, there was a span of 13 bases. The CDR3 totals 15 residues. Germline V lookup: CDR1 LNHDA, CDR2 SQIVND (reference sequence). This CDR3 is CASRLDSASYNEQFF. The DNA of the CDR3 is TGTGCCAGTAGACTGGACAGTGCTTCCTACAATGAGCAGTTCTTC.

Concerning this clonotype: Its ends do not fully match the called genes, so a read error is possible. This rearrangement joins TRBV6-2 or TRBV6-3 to TRBJ2-1, with a weak D call TRBD2 (7 bases). The CDR3 loop spans 14 amino acids. Germline-derived CDR1 and CDR2 are MNHEY and SVGEGT. CDR3 amino acids: CANSYGEGDNEQFF. The DNA for the CDR3 is TGTGCCAACAGTTACGGGGAGGGGGATAATGAGCAGTTCTTC.

This clonotype was seen a few times. This chain uses TRBV7-9 with TRBJ2-7, with D perhaps being TRBD1 or TRBD2 (7 bases each). Germline V gene sequence: CDR1 SEHNR, CDR2 FQNEAQ (reference sequence). This CDR3 is 16 amino acids long. The V gene lost 5 bases and the J gene lost 4 bases, with 21 bases spanning the gap. The CDR3 loop is CASSPRAGQSLYEQYF. The CDR3 nucleotides read TGTGCCAGCAGCCCCCGAGCGGGACAGTCCCTTTACGAGCAGTACTTC.

This clonotype was counted between two and nine times. V is TRBV28 and J is TRBJ2-1, with TRBD2 identical over 15 bases. V was clipped by 8 bases and J by 7 bases; unmatched bases: 6. Germline V CDR1 and CDR2: MDHEN, SYDVKM. The CDR3 loop spans 15 amino acids. The CDR3 is CASGSGTSGRNEQFF. The DNA of the CDR3 is TGTGCCAGCGGATCGGGGACTAGCGGGAGGAATGAGCAGTTCTTC.

There are many counts of this clonotype. V usage is TRBV2 and J usage is TRBJ2-7, with TRBD2 matching 7 bases. The V segment lost 3 bases and the J segment 2 bases; nucleotides outside the gene matches: 4. Germline CDR1 is SNHLY and CDR2 is FYNNEI. CDR3 length: 14 residues. DNA of the CDR3: TGTGCCAGCAGTGACCCCAGCGGGACCTACGAGCAGTACTTC. Translation gives CASSDPSGTYEQYF.

The table lists this clonotype with many counts. This rearrangement joins TRBV27 to TRBJ2-7; 9 nucleotides agree with TRBD1. In germline, CDR1 is MNHEY, CDR2 SMNVEV (reference sequence). The junction had 7 bases not matched to a gene; V was cut back by 3 bases and J by 7 bases. The CDR3 covers 14 residues. This chain's CDR3 is CASSLGQGGWEQYF. CDR3 sequence (DNA): TGTGCCAGCAGTTTGGGACAGGGAGGCTGGGAGCAGTACTTC.

On this clonotype: This clone may be a read error of a much larger clone one base away. V usage is TRBV5-1 and J usage is TRBJ1-1; maybe TRBD1 (5 bases). The germline CDR1 and CDR2 sequences are SGHRS and YFSETQ. V was trimmed by 4 bases and J by 3 bases, leaving 16 bases between them. This CDR3 is 15 amino acids long. The CDR3, as DNA: TGCGCCAGCAGCATGGAACCGGGACGCGACACTGAAGCTTTCTTT. Amino acids: CASSMEPGRDTEAFF.

This clonotype was counted ten times or more. The chain combines TRBV20-1 with TRBJ2-7, with D possibly matching TRBD2 (6 bases). Trimming removed 0 bases at V and 3 bases at J, with 15 bases between. Looked up from germline, CDR1 is DFQATT and CDR2 is SNEGSKA (reference sequence). The CDR3 sequence is 15 residues long. The CDR3 loop reads CSARDLGSRYYEQYF. Written as DNA, the CDR3 is TGCAGTGCTAGAGATCTCGGGAGCCGATACTACGAGCAGTACTTC.

As regards this clonotype: One junction end disagrees with the germline gene, perhaps due to a read error. The rearrangement uses TRBV2 and TRBJ2-5; D remains ambiguous. The J call is doubtful: the DNA matches TRBJ2-1 better. The CDR3 runs to 13 residues. CDR1 SNHLY and CDR2 FYNNEI come from the germline V gene. The CDR3 DNA follows: TGTGCCAGCAGTGCTCCCGGCTACGATGAGCAGTTCTTC. Encoded protein: CASSAPGYDEQFF.

At least ten counts were recorded for this clonotype. The V and J genes are TRBV6-2 or TRBV6-3 and TRBJ1-1; possible D gene TRBD1, 6 bases. The CDR3 totals 14 residues. Germline V gene lookup returns CDR1 MNHEY and CDR2 SVGEGT. The germline V and J ends were trimmed by 5 bases and 6 bases, with 16 bases remaining between them. DNA for the CDR3: TGTGCCAGCAGTGAACGAGGGTCAGGGGCTGAAGCTTTCTTT. As protein: CASSERGSGAEAFF.

This chain connects TRBV30 to TRBJ2-5; 13 bases fit TRBD2. CDR3 length: 15 amino acids. With V trimmed by 0 bases and J by 3 bases, 1 base remained unmatched. Germline V gives CDR1 GTSNPN, CDR2 SVGIG (reference sequence). DNA for the CDR3: TGTGCCTGGAGTGTAGGGACTAGCGGGGAAGAGACCCAGTACTTC. It translates to CAWSVGTSGEETQYF.

The V gene is TRBV4-1, the J gene TRBJ2-1; D gene unclear. This CDR3 region has 16 residues. Germline lookup yields CDR1 MGHRA and CDR2 YSYEKL. V was trimmed by 2 bases and J by 0 bases, leaving 11 bases between them. CDR3 in amino acids: CASSQPTESSYNEQFF. The CDR3 DNA is TGCGCCAGCAGCCAACCGACCGAAAGCTCCTACAATGAGCAGTTCTTC.

This clonotype was detected only a few times. The chain couples TRBV7-3 to TRBJ2-3; no clear D gene. There are 15 residues in the CDR3. Germline lookup yields CDR1 SGHTA and CDR2 FQGTGA. Deletions cut 2 bases from V and 4 bases from J, with 13 bases between. CDR3 sequence reads: CASSLFPGFSDTQYF. For the CDR3, the DNA is TGTGCCAGCAGCTTATTCCCCGGCTTCTCAGATACGCAGTATTTT.

This clonotype has just a few counts. The gene calls are TRBV5-6 and TRBJ1-1; D is unclear. Trimming removed 4 bases at V and 1 base at J, with 11 bases between. CDR3 length: 14 amino acids. Germline CDR1 SGHDT, CDR2 YYEEEE. CDR3 in amino acids: CASSTDPGNTEAFF. The CDR3 bases are TGTGCCAGCAGCACAGATCCTGGGAACACTGAAGCTTTCTTT.

This clonotype has a count of ten or more. This chain connects TRBV7-9 to TRBJ2-7, with a weak D call TRBD2 (6 bases). Germline V CDR1 and CDR2: SEHNR, FQNEAQ (reference sequence). V was pared by 3 bases and J by 6 bases, with 12 bases between. The CDR3 extends over 13 amino acids. The CDR3, as DNA: TGTGCCAGCAGCTTCCGGGAGTTTGGCGAGCAGTACTTC. Amino acid sequence: CASSFREFGEQYF.

This clonotype occurred many times. The rearrangement joins TRBV28 to TRBJ2-5; 7 bases line up with TRBD1. The germline CDR1 and CDR2 sequences are MDHEN and SYDVKM. The CDR3 contains 15 residues. The ends lost 5 bases at V and 1 base at J; junction bases unmatched: 7. This CDR3 reads CASSRPHRGQETQYF. DNA of the CDR3: TGTGCCAGCAGTCGCCCCCACAGGGGCCAAGAGACCCAGTACTTC.

Ten or more counts support this clonotype. The chain is built from TRBV2 and TRBJ2-7, with 16 bases that match TRBD2. Looked up from germline, CDR1 is SNHLY and CDR2 is FYNNEI. The length of the CDR3 is 17 residues. V dropped 5 bases and J dropped 5; count of bases not matched to a gene: 9. Here the CDR3 reads CASSYTGLAGGPHEQYF. The CDR3, as DNA: TGTGCCAGCAGTTACACGGGACTAGCGGGAGGGCCCCACGAGCAGTACTTC.

This clonotype was observed many times. The chain is built from TRBV18 and TRBJ2-3; 8 nucleotides align to TRBD2. The V and J ends lost 3 bases and 0 bases, in that order; junction bases with no gene match: 2. There are 15 residues in the CDR3. Germline assignment: CDR1 KGHSH and CDR2 LQKENI. CDR3 bases: TGTGCCAGCTCACCCCCGGGAGGGAGCACAGATACGCAGTATTTT. Its protein is CASSPPGGSTDTQYF.

This clonotype appeared a few times. This chain connects TRBV7-9 to TRBJ2-3; 12 bases match TRBD2. The end of the DNA aligns better with TRBJ2-7, so the J call may be wrong. This CDR3 is 13 amino acids long. The germline gives CDR1 SEHNR, CDR2 FQNEAQ (reference sequence). DNA for the CDR3: TGTGCCAGCAGCTCAGGACTAGCGGGAGAGCAGTACTTC. Residues: CASSSGLAGEQYF.

CDR3 in amino acids: CASRKLDLDTQYF. The CDR3 bases are TGTGCCAGCAGAAAACTGGACCTAGATACGCAGTATTTT. The chain joins TRBV6-2 or TRBV6-3 to TRBJ2-3, with D unclear. The length of the CDR3 is 13 residues. Germline loops: CDR1 MNHEY, CDR2 SVGEGT. Trimming took 6 bases from V and 5 from J, leaving 12 bases between them.

Worth noting for this clonotype: Being one base from a much bigger clone, this may be a read error. CDR3 loop: CTSSLVRGTDTEAFF. For the CDR3, the DNA is TGTACCAGCAGCTTAGTTCGGGGTACGGACACTGAAGCTTTCTTT. The chain has TRBV7-8 and TRBJ1-1, with D unresolved. Germline values: CDR1 SGHVS, CDR2 FQNEAQ. The CDR3 spans 15 residues.

This clonotype was found a few times. The CDR3 loop reads CSARGLGNYNEQFF. The CDR3 bases are TGCAGTGCTAGGGGCCTAGGTAACTACAATGAGCAGTTCTTC. The chain recombines TRBV20-1 with TRBJ2-1; D gene uncertain. V was shortened by 3 bases and J by 3 bases, with 12 bases between the two germline ends. From germline, CDR1 is DFQATT and CDR2 SNEGSKA (reference sequence). This CDR3 comprises 14 residues.

The sample holds many counts of this clonotype. The genes are TRBV2 and TRBJ2-7; 7 bases align to TRBD2. CDR1 and CDR2 from the germline V gene are SNHLY and FYNNEI. This CDR3 contains 13 residues. With V trimmed by 6 bases and J by 2 bases, 4 bases remained unmatched. The DNA for the CDR3 is TGTGCCAGCAGGGGGGGGACTCCCTACGAGCAGTACTTC. This gives the protein CASRGGTPYEQYF.

In this sample, this clonotype turned up many times. The J gene is TRBJ1-2, the V gene TRBV18; 8 positions agree with TRBD1. J was trimmed by 1 base and V by 3 bases; bases with no gene match: 7. Germline lookup yields CDR1 KGHSH and CDR2 LQKENI. This CDR3 region has 16 residues. The CDR3: CASSPGRDRINYGYTF. The CDR3 DNA is TGTGCCAGCTCACCGGGCCGGGACAGGATTAACTATGGCTACACCTTC.

This clonotype was detected ten times or more. This chain's CDR3 is CAWTDSRGFFSYEQYF. The CDR3 coding sequence is TGTGCCTGGACCGACTCTCGGGGCTTCTTCTCCTACGAGCAGTACTTC. The V gene is TRBV30, the J gene TRBJ2-7, with D possibly called TRBD1 or TRBD2 (5 bases each). CDR3 size: 16 residues. V was trimmed by 4 bases and J by 0 bases, leaving 19 bases between them. Per the germline V gene, CDR1 is GTSNPN and CDR2 is SVGIG (reference sequence).

Notes on this clonotype: This may come from a read error, since a much larger clone is one base off. V is TRBV28 and J is TRBJ2-5; 7 bases map to TRBD2. The last part of the DNA fits TRBJ2-7 better; the J call may be wrong. The CDR3 length is 15 residues. Germline assignment: CDR1 MDHEN and CDR2 SYDVKM. The CDR3 spells CASSSSWREGSEQYF. DNA of the CDR3: TGTGCCAGCAGTTCGTCTTGGAGGGAGGGGTCCGAGCAGTACTTC.

This clonotype was seen ten or more times. The V gene is TRBV12-3 or TRBV12-4, the J gene TRBJ2-1; TRBD2 matches 9 bases. The ends lost 7 bases at V and 8 bases at J; junction bases unmatched: 15. The length of the CDR3 is 16 residues. As DNA, the CDR3 is TGTGCCAGCACTTCCCTGGGACTAGCCGAAAGGGATGAGCAGTTCTTC. Residues: CASTSLGLAERDEQFF.

For this clonotype: A much more abundant neighbour one base away suggests this may be a read error. This chain connects TRBV20-1 to TRBJ2-3, with 7 bases matching TRBD2. CDR1 DFQATT and CDR2 SNEGSKA come from the germline V gene (reference sequence). The CDR3 length is 15 residues. The ends lost 8 bases at V and 0 bases at J; junction bases unmatched: 11. CDR3 residues: CSTHSAGESTDTQYF. CDR3 nucleotide sequence: TGCAGTACCCATTCGGCGGGGGAGAGCACAGATACGCAGTATTTT.